This T cell receptor beta chain was captured in a study of T cell repertoires in cytomegalovirus infection. Across the whole study: Recently described HLA-C-restricted plus well-studied HLA-B-restricted CMV epitopes were used. CMV infection together with matching HLA type was indicated by public TCR beta signatures.

This CDR3 has 15 residues. J was trimmed by 7 bases and V by 5 bases; bases with no gene match: 9. TCRdb recomputed calls from the reads with MiXCR, one row per CDR3 protein. Of about half a million distinct CDR3 sequences in the sample, about 33% are singletons; the top ten hold roughly a sixth. This clonotype was picked up a small number of times. Its target is unknown. Findings and limits, study-wide: Of the TCR beta families, the public ones yielded a cumulative frequency that identified carriers of CMV plus the relevant HLA. Clonotype analysis showed dominance of the ex vivo response by HLA-C-restricted CMV-specific TCR beta clonotypes.

This clonotype originated in a human donor in good health (CMV status not recorded). Some clones in this sample may be carry-over from other donors' samples. This chain links TRBV12-3 or TRBV12-4 with TRBJ2-2; 8 bases match TRBD2. The sample in question was cultured PBMCs, obtained from culture after CMV antigen stimulation. CDR3 in amino acids: CASSLIGRGGGELFF. CDR3 DNA: TGTGCCAGCAGTCTTATCGGTCGGGGGGGCGGGGAGCTGTTTTTT.